This T cell receptor beta chain was recorded in a study of cytomegalovirus exposure and HLA in healthy donors. General observations from the study: A later analysis linked a missense variant in DCLRE1C to the trimming of TCR beta V and J genes.

PCR employed 60 Vbeta and 13 Jbeta primers. Some clones are missing from TCRdb's copy, which holds only in-frame ones; the method was immunoSEQ multiplex PCR. This table holds some 150,000 clones, over 60% found once. The count of this clone is one. Its antigen remains unknown. The J segment lost 2 bases and the V segment lost 3 bases, leaving 3 bases of the junction unmatched. This CDR3 spans 16 amino acids. From germline, CDR1 is SGHRS and CDR2 YFSETQ. The chain links TRBV5-1 to TRBJ2-6; 9 bases are shared with TRBD1. Sequenced sample: PBMCs. This TCR was sampled from a female donor in good health and CMV-seronegative. This chain's CDR3 is CASSWDRVAGANVLTF. DNA for the CDR3: TGCGCCAGCAGCTGGGACAGGGTGGCTGGGGCCAACGTCCTGACTTTC.